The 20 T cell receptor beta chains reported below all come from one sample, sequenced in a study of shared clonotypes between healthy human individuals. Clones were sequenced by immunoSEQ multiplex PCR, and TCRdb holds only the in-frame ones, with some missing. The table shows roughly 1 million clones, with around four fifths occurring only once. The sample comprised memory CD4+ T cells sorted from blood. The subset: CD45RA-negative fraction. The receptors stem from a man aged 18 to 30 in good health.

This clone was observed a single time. This chain's CDR3 is CASKRAGTGYEQYF. CDR3 nucleotides: TGTGCCAGCAAGAGGGCCGGGACAGGGTACGAGCAGTACTTC. This chain links TRBV6-5 with TRBJ2-7; 9 nucleotides match TRBD1. The CDR3 is 14 residues long. Germline V gene lookup returns CDR1 MNHEY and CDR2 SVGAGI. After removal of 7 bases from V and 4 bases from J, the junction contained 8 bases not matched to a gene.

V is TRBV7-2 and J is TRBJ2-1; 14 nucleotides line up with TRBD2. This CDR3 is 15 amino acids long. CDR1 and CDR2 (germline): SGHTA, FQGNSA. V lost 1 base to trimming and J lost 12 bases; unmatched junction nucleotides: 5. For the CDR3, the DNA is TGTGCCAGCAGCTTAGTCAGACTAGCGGGAGGGGGGCAGTTCTTC. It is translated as CASSLVRLAGGGQFF.

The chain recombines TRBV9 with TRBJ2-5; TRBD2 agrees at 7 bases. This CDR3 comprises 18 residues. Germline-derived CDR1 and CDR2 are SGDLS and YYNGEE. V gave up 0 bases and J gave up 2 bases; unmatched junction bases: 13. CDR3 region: CASSVGEWGTIRQETQYF. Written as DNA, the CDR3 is TGTGCCAGCAGCGTAGGCGAATGGGGGACTATCCGGCAAGAGACCCAGTACTTC.

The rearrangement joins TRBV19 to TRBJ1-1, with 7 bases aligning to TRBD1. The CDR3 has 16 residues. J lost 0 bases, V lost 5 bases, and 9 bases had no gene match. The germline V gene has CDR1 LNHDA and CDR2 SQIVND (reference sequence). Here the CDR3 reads CASSPRGTVMNTEAFF. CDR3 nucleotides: TGTGCCAGTAGTCCCAGGGGGACAGTCATGAACACTGAAGCTTTCTTT.

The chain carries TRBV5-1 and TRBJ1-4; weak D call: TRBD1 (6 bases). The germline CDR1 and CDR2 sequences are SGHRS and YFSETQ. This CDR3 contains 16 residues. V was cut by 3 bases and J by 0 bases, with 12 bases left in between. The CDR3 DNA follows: TGCGCCAGCAGCTATCCGACAGGTACAACTAATGAAAAACTGTTTTTT. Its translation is CASSYPTGTTNEKLFF.

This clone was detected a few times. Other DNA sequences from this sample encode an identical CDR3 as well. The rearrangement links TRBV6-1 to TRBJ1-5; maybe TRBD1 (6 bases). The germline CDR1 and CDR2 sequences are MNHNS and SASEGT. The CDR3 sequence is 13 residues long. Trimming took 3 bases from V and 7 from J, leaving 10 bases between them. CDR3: CASSEGARQPQHF. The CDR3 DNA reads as TGTGCCAGCAGTGAGGGGGCAAGGCAGCCCCAGCATTTT.

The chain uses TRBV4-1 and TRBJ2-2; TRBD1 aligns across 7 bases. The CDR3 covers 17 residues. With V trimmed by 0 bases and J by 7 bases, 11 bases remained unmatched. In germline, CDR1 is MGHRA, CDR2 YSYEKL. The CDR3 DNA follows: TGCGCCAGCAGCCAAGAGAAGGGGGCTGAGGATGGCGGGGAGCTGTTTTTT. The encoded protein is CASSQEKGAEDGGELFF.

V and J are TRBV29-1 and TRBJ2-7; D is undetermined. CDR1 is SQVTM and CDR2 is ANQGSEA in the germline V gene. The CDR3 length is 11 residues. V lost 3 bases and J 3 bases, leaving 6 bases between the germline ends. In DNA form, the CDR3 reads TGCAGCGTTGAGGGCAACTACGAGCAGTACTTC. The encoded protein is CSVEGNYEQYF.

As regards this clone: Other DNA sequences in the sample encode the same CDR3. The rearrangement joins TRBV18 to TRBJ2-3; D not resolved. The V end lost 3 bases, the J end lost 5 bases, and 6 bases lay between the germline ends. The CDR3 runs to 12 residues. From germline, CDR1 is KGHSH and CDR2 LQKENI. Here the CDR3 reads CASSPGGDTQYF. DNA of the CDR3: TGTGCCAGCTCACCGGGCGGAGATACGCAGTATTTT.

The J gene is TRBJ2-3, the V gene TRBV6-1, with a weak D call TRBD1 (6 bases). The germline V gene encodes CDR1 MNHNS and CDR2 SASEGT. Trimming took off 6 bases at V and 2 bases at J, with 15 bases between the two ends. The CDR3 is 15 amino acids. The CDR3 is CASSKTGWPTDTQYF. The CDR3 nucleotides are TGTGCCAGCAGCAAAACAGGGTGGCCCACAGATACGCAGTATTTT.

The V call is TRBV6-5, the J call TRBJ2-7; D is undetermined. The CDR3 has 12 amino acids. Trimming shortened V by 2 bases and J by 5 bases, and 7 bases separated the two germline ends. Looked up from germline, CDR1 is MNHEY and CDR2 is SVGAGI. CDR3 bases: TGTGCCAGCAGTTACGGTGAACACGAGCAGTACTTC. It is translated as CASSYGEHEQYF.

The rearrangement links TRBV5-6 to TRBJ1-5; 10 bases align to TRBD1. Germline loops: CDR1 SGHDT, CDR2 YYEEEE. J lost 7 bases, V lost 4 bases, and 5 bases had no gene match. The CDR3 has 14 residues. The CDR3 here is CASSAGQGGQPQHF. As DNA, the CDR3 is TGTGCCAGCAGCGCCGGACAGGGGGGGCAGCCCCAGCATTTT.

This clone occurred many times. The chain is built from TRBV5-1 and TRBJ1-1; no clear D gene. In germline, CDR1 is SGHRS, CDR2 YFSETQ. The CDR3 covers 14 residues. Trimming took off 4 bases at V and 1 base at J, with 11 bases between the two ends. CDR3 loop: CASSRSTQNTEAFF. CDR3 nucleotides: TGCGCCAGCAGCCGCTCGACCCAGAACACTGAAGCTTTCTTT.

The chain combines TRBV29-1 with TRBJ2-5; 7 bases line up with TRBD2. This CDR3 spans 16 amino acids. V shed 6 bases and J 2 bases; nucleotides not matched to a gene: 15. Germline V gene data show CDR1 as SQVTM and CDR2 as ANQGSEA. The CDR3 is CSVVPLRLAAQETQYF. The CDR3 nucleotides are TGCAGCGTCGTTCCCCTGCGACTAGCCGCACAAGAGACCCAGTACTTC.

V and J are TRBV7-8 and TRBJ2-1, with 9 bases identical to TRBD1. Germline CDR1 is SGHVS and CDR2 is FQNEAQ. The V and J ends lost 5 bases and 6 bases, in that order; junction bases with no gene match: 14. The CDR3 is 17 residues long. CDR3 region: CASSVRPPGQGFNEQFF. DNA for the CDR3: TGTGCCAGCAGCGTACGTCCCCCGGGACAGGGTTTCAATGAGCAGTTCTTC. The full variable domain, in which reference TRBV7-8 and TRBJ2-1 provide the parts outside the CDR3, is GAGVSQSPRYKVAKRGQDVALRCDPISGHVSLFWYQQALGQGPEFLTYFQNEAQLDKSGLPSDRFFAERPEGSVSTLKIQRTQQEDSAVYLCASSVRPPGQGFNEQFFGPGTRLTVL.

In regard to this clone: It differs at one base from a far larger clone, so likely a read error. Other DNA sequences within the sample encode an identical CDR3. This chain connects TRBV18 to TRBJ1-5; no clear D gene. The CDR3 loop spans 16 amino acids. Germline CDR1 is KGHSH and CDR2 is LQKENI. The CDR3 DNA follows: TGTGCCAGTTCACCAGGTGCCAGAGTTAGCAATCAGCCCCAGCATTTT. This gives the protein CASSPGARVSNQPQHF.

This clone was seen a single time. The CDR3 is CSARLSGTTDTQYF. CDR3 bases: TGCAGCGCCAGACTTAGCGGGACTACAGATACGCAGTATTTT. The chain uses TRBV29-1 and TRBJ2-3, with 8 bases aligning to TRBD2. The CDR3 spans 14 residues. Germline CDR1 and CDR2: SQVTM and ANQGSEA. The J segment lost 3 bases and the V segment lost 7 bases, leaving 9 bases of the junction unmatched.

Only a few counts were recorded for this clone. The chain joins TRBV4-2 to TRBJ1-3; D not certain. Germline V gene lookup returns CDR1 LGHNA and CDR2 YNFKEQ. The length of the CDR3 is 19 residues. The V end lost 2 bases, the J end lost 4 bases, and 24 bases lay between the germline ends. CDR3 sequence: CASSQQVTTGILAGNTIYF. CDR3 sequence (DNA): TGTGCCAGCAGCCAACAAGTCACAACCGGAATCCTAGCGGGAAACACCATATATTTT.

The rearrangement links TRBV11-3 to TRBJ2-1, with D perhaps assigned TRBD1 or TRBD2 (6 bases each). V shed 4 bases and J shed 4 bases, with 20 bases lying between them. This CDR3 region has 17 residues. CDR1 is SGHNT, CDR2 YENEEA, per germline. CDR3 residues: CASSSGGGNNGYNEQFF. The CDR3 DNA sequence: TGTGCCAGCAGCTCAGGAGGGGGTAACAATGGGTACAATGAGCAGTTCTTC.

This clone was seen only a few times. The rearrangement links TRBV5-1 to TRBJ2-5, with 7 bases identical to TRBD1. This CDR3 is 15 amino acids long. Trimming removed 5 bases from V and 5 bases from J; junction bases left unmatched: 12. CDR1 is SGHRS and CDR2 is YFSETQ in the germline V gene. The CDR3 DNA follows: TGCGCCAGCAGTACAAACGACAGGGCATTGGAGACCCAGTACTTC. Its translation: CASSTNDRALETQYF.